This T cell receptor beta chain was sequenced during a study of blood T cell repertoires in COVID-19 (dated by TCRdb to 2018 to 2021). Concerning the study at large: Collaborator samples came from the United States, Italy and Spain and covered acute and convalescent phases of COVID-19. Samples came from the ongoing ImmuneRACE study (first 160 participants) plus 1,254 subjects from 6 global collaborators. The dataset comprised deeply sampled blood TCRbeta repertoires from subjects exposed to, actively infected with, or recovered from COVID-19. The material from the prospective study consisted of cDNA or gDNA derived from T cells, B-cell-depleted T cells, or PBMCs. A freely available public database, intended as a resource for researchers studying the immune response to SARS-CoV-2, is where the repertoires were released. Where available, HLA class I and class II types were obtained from metadata supplied by the sample provider rather than from assay-based typing. The sample metadata nearly always contained a de-identified subject ID, COVID-19 status, age in years and sex. Findings and caveats that apply to the study as a whole: Clinical and demographic metadata were provided uncurated, with the amount varying by source and participant.

Comments on this clone: Its antigen specificity is not known. Qualities for individual bases were not recorded, and no much larger clone is one base off.

Sequences MNHEY (CDR1) and SMNVEV (CDR2) are obtained from the germline V gene (reference sequence). V sheds 2 bases and J sheds 4 bases, leaving 9 bases between their ends. Reading from cysteine to phenylalanine, the CDR3 counts 13 amino acids. Just CDR3 DNA is preserved here, 39 bases in frame from base 1. TCRbeta CDR3 regions were amplified from genomic DNA using the immunoSEQ Assay, a bias-controlled multiplex PCR. In the source study's methods: The number of nucleated cells in each sample was estimated from the amplification of reference gene primers within the assay. To quantify the absolute abundance of each unique TCRbeta CDR3 rearrangement, sequence reads were collapsed and filtered. For each sample, productive Simpson clonality was calculated as the square root of Simpson's diversity index over productive rearrangements. As stored in TCRdb, this immuneACCESS dataset retains in-frame rearrangements with V and J assigned. A fraction of the clones does not appear; measured against another copy, unresolved V genes explain less than half of the discrepancy, and the remainder lacks a known reason. V and J calls and clone size are given by that table; D and trimming were obtained from the DNA. This sample lists some 110,000 clones; around nine tenths were detected once. 5.1% of the sample goes to the ten largest clones.

Each collaborating institution followed its own protocols to collect whole blood in K2EDTA tubes. For TCRbeta analysis, collaborators shipped samples as frozen whole blood, isolated PBMCs, or DNA extracted from either of those sample types. The V and J genes are TRBV27 and TRBJ2-7; TRBD2 might be the D gene, on 6 matching bases. Specimen: peripheral blood. The TCR comes from a human donor in a cohort sampled during active COVID-19. The DNA reads as follows: TGTGCCAGCAGTTTAAGCGGGCCATACGAGCAGTACTTC. This codes for CASSLSGPYEQYF.